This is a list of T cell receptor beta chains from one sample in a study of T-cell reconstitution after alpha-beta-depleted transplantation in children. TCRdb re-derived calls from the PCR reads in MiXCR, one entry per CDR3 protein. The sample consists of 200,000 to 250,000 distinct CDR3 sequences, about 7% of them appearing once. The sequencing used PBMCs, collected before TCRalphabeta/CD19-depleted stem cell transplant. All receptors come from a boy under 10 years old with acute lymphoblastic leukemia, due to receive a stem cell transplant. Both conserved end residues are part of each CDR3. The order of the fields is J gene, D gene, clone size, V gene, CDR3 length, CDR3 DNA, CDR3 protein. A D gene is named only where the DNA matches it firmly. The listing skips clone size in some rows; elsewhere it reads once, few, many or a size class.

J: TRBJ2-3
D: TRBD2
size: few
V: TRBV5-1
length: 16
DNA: TGCGCCAGCAGCTCAGAGACTAGCGGTAGCACAGATACGCAGTATTTT
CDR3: CASSSETSGSTDTQYF

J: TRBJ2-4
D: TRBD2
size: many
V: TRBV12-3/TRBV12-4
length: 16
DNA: TGTGCCAGCAGTTCCCGGGGGGGCCTCGTCAAAAACATTCAGTACTTC
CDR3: CASSSRGGLVKNIQYF

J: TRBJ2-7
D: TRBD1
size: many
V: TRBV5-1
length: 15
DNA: TGCGCCAGCCGGTTACGGACAGGGCTCTCAGACGAGCAGTACTTC
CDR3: CASRLRTGLSDEQYF

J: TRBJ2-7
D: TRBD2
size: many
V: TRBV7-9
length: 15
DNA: TGTGCCAGCAGTGGACCTAGCGGCATTGGGAACGAGCAGTACTTC
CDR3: CASSGPSGIGNEQYF

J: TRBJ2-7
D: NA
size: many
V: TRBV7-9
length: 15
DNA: TGTGCCAGCAGCTTAAAACCAGAATTTCCCTACGAGCAGTACTTC
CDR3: CASSLKPEFPYEQYF

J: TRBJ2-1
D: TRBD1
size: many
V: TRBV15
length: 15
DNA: TGTGCCACCAGCAGAGATAGGGGGCCAGGCAATGAGCAGTTCTTC
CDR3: CATSRDRGPGNEQFF

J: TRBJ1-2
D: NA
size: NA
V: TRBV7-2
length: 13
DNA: TGTGCCAACAGCGCGGGAGTAGACTATGGCTACACCTTC
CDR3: CANSAGVDYGYTF

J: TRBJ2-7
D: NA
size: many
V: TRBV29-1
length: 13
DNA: TGCAGCGTTGATGGCGGTAGCTCCTACGAGCAGTACTTC
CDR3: CSVDGGSSYEQYF

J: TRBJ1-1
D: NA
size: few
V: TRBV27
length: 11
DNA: TGTGCCAGCAGTTTTCTCGGTGAAGCTTTCTTT
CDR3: CASSFLGEAFF

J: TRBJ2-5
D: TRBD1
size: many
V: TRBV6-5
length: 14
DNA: TGTGCCAGCAGTCTGGGACAGCACCAAGAGACCCAGTACTTC
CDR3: CASSLGQHQETQYF

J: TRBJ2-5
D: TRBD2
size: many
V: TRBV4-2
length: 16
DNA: TGTGCCAGCAGTCTTGATGGACTAGCGGGGGAAGAGACCCAGTACTTC
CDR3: CASSLDGLAGEETQYF

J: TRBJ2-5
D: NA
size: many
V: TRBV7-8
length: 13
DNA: TGTGCCAGCAGTCCCGGACTGCAAGAGACCCAGTACTTC
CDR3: CASSPGLQETQYF

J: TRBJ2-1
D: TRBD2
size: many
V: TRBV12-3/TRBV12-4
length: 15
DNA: TGTGCCAGCAGTCGTGGGGTGACTAGCGGGGTAGAGCAGTTCTTC
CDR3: CASSRGVTSGVEQFF

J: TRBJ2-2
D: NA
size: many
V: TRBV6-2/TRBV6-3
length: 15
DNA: TGTGCCAGCAGTTACTCTTTGCCTCCGGGCGGGGAGCTGTTTTTT
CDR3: CASSYSLPPGGELFF

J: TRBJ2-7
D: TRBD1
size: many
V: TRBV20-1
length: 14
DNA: TGCAGTGCTGGGGCAGGGGGCTTCCCTTACGAGCAGTACTTC
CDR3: CSAGAGGFPYEQYF

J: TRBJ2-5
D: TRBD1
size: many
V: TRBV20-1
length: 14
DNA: TGCAGTGCTAGAGTTATGGGACAGAAAGAGACCCAGTACTTC
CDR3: CSARVMGQKETQYF

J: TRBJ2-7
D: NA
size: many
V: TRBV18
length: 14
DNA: TGTGCCAGCTCACCAGAGGGGGGACCCTACGAGCAGTACTTC
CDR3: CASSPEGGPYEQYF

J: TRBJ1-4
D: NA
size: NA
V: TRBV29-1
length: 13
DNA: TGCAGCGTTGTCGGGCGGACTAATGAAAAACTGTTTTTT
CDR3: CSVVGRTNEKLFF

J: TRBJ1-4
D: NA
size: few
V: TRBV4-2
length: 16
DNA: TGTGCCAGCAGCCAAACCGGAGGGGCAACTAATGAAAAACTGTTTTTT
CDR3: CASSQTGGATNEKLFF

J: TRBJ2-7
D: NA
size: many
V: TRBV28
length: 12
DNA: TGTGCCAGTATGGGCCCATTAGCCGAGCAGTACTTC
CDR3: CASMGPLAEQYF

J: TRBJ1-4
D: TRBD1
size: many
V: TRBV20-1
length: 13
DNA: TGCAGTGCGCTGACAGGGGTTAATGAAAAACTGTTTTTT
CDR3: CSALTGVNEKLFF

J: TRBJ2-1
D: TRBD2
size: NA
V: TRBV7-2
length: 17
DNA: TGTGCCAGCAGCAAACGATCACCGGGACTAGCGATTGATGAGCAGTTCTTC
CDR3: CASSKRSPGLAIDEQFF

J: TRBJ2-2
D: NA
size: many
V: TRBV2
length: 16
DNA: TGTGCCAGCAGTGAAAAAAGACAGGCCGGCACCGGGGAGCTGTTTTTT
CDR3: CASSEKRQAGTGELFF

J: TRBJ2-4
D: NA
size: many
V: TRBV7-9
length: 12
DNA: TGTGCCAGCAGCTCTCAGGGAAACATTCAGTACTTC
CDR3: CASSSQGNIQYF

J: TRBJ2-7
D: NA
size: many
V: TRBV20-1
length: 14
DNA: TGCAGTGCTAGTTTCCAGGGAAGCGTCTACGAGCAGTACTTC
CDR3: CSASFQGSVYEQYF

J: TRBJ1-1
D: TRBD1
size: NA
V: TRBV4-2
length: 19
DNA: TGTGCCAGCAGCCGGGACAGGACGGGAGGCTGGTTAAAGAACACTGAAGCTTTCTTT
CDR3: CASSRDRTGGWLKNTEAFF

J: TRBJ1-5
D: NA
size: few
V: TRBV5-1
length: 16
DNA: TGCGCCAGCAGCTTGGGGTACCAGGGGAGCAATCAGCCCCAGCATTTT
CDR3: CASSLGYQGSNQPQHF

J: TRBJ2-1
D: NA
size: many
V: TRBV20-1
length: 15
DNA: TGCAGTGCTAGAGATCCGGCAAGCACCTACAATGAGCAGTTCTTC
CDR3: CSARDPASTYNEQFF

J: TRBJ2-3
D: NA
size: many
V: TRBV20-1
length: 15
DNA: TGCAGTGCTAGAGCCCGGACAGCTAGCACAGATACGCAGTATTTT
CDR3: CSARARTASTDTQYF

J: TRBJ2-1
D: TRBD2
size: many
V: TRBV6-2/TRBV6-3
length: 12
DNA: TGTGCCAGCAGCCTAGCGGAAAAAAAGCAGTTCTTC
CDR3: CASSLAEKKQFF

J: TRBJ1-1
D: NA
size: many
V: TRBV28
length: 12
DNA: TGTGCCAGCAGATTACCCCCTGCTGAAGCTTTCTTT
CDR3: CASRLPPAEAFF

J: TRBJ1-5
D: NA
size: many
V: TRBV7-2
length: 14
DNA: TGTGCCAGCAGCCCCAGGGGCGGGAATCAGCCCCAGCATTTT
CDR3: CASSPRGGNQPQHF

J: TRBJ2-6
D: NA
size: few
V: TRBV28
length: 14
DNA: TGTGCCAGCAGTTTAGGGCCTGGGGCCAACGTCCTGACTTTC
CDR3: CASSLGPGANVLTF

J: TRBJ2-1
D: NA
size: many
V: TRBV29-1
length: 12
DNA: TGCAGCGTTGAAGTTGAAGTGTATGAGCAGTTCTTC
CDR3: CSVEVEVYEQFF

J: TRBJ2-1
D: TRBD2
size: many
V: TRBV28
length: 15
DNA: TGTGCCAGCAGTCCAGCGGGGGGCCTGGGGTATGAGCAGTTCTTC
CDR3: CASSPAGGLGYEQFF

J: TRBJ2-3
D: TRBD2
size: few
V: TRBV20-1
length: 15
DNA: TGCAGTGCATACCAGGGACTAGCGGGCACAGATACGCAGTATTTT
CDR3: CSAYQGLAGTDTQYF

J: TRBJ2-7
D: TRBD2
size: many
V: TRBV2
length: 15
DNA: TGTGCCAGCAGCGAACTAGCGGGGGCCACCTTTAAGCAGTACTTC
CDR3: CASSELAGATFKQYF

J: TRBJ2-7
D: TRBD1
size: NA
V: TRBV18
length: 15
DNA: TGTGCCAGCTCATTGCCGGGACAGGGCCTCTACGAGCAGTACTTC
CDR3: CASSLPGQGLYEQYF

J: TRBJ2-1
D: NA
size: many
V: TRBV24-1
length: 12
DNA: TGTGCCACCAGTGACCAGAATGGAGGAGGTAGTTTC
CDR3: CATSDQNGGGSF

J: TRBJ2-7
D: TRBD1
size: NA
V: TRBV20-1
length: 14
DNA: TGCAGTGCTAGAAAGGGACAGGGGGCCTACGGGCAGTACTTC
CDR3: CSARKGQGAYGQYF

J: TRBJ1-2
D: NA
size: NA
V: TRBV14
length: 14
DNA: TGTGCCAGCAGCTTACGGACGGGTAACTATGGCTACACCTTC
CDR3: CASSLRTGNYGYTF

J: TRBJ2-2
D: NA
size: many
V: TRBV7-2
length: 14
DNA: TGTGCCAGCAGACGAACGACCCCCACCGGGGAGCTGTTTTTT
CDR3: CASRRTTPTGELFF

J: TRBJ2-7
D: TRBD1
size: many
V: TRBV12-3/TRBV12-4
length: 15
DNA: TGTGCCAGCAGTCCCGGGACAGGGAGCTCCTACGAGCAGTACTTC
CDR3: CASSPGTGSSYEQYF

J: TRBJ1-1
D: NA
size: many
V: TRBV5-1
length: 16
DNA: TGCGCCAGCAGCTTGGGAGTGGTCAGCATGAACACTGAAGCTTTCTTT
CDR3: CASSLGVVSMNTEAFF

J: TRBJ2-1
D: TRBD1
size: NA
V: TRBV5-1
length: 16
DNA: TGCGCCAGCAGCTTGGGGGACAGGGGGCGCTTCAATGAGCAGTTCTTC
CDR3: CASSLGDRGRFNEQFF

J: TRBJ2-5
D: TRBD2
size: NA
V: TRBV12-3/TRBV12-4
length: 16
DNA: TGTGCCAGCACCCTCCACAGCGGGGCCTATCAAGAGACCCAGTACTTC
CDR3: CASTLHSGAYQETQYF

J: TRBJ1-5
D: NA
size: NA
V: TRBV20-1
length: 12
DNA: TGCAGTGCTAGTGGGGGCAATCAGCCCCAGCATTTT
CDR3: CSASGGNQPQHF

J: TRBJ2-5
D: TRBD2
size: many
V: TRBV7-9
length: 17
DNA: TGTGCCAGCAGCTTTGGACGCTCAGCGGGAGCTCAAGAGACCCAGTACTTC
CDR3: CASSFGRSAGAQETQYF

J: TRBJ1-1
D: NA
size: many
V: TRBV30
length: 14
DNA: TGTGCCTGGAGTGTCGCGGGCGAGGGGACTGAAGCTTTCTTT
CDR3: CAWSVAGEGTEAFF

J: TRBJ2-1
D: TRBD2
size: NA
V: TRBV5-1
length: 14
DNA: TGCGCCAGCAGCGTCCGACTAGCGGTCCGTGAGCAGTTCTTC
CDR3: CASSVRLAVREQFF

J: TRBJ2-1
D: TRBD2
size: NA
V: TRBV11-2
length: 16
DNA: TGTGCCAGCAGCTTATCTACGGCGGGGGCCTACAATGAGCAGTTCTTC
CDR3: CASSLSTAGAYNEQFF

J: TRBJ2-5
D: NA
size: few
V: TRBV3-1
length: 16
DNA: TGTGCCAGCAGCCAAGAGCCCCAGAGGTACCAAGAGACCCAGTACTTC
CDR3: CASSQEPQRYQETQYF

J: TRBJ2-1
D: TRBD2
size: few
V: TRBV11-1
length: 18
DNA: TGTGCCAGCAGCTTAAGGGGACTAGCGGGAGGGTCCTACAATGAGCAGTTCTTC
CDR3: CASSLRGLAGGSYNEQFF

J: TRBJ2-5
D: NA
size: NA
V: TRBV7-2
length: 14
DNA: TGTGCCAGCAGCGTAACCGGGACACAAGAGACCCAGTACTTC
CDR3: CASSVTGTQETQYF

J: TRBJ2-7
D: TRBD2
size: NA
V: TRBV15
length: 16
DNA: TGTGCCACCAGCAGAGATCTTGGCGGGAGCTCCTACGAGCAGTACTTC
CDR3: CATSRDLGGSSYEQYF

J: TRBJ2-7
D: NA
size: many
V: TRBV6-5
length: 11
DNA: TGTGCCAGCAGGGGACCTTACGAGCAGTACTTC
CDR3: CASRGPYEQYF

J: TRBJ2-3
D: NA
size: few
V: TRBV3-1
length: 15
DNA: TGTGCCAGCAGCCAGTCTGGGACTCCGGGGCAGACGCAGTATTTT
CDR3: CASSQSGTPGQTQYF

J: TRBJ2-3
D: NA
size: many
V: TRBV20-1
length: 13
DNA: TGCAGTGCCGACAGGAAGAGCACAGATACGCAGTATTTT
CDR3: CSADRKSTDTQYF

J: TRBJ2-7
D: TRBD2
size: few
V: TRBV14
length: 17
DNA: TGTGCCAGCAGCCAAGGGAAAGTACCACGGGGGGGCTACGAGCAGTACTTC
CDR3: CASSQGKVPRGGYEQYF

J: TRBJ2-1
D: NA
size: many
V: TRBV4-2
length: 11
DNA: TGTGCCAGCAGCCAAGACAATGAGCAGTTCTTC
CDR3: CASSQDNEQFF